This is a list of T cell receptor beta chains from one sample in a study of shared clonotypes between healthy human individuals. Some clones are missing from TCRdb's copy, which holds only in-frame ones; the method was immunoSEQ multiplex PCR. The table lists some 2.3 million clones, approximately 93% of them singletons. The sample taken for sequencing was naive CD4+ T cells from PBMCs. These receptors were obtained from a man aged 18 to 30 in good health. Some clones in this sample may be carry-over from other donors' samples. CDR3s include the opening cysteine and the closing phenylalanine or tryptophan. The D gene is left open where the match is weak. The listing skips clone size in some rows; elsewhere it reads once, few, many or a size class.

d_call j_call v_call clone_size cdr3_aa cdr3_nt
. TRBJ2-7 TRBV11-2 . CASRRQYSSYEQYF TGTGCCAGCAGACGACAGTATAGCTCCTACGAGCAGTACTTC
. TRBJ1-5 TRBV15 once CATSRGAGSNQPQHF TGTGCCACCAGCAGAGGGGCAGGGAGCAATCAGCCCCAGCATTTT
. TRBJ1-1 TRBV6-4 . CASSDSKVQENTEAFF TGTGCCAGCAGTGACTCGAAGGTACAGGAGAACACTGAAGCTTTCTTT
TRBD2 TRBJ2-3 TRBV19 . CASSRGTSGSFTDTQYF TGTGCCAGTAGTAGAGGGACTAGCGGGTCGTTCACAGATACGCAGTATTTT
. TRBJ2-7 TRBV15 . CATSRGGQAYEQYF TGTGCCACCAGCAGAGGGGGGCAGGCCTACGAGCAGTACTTC
. TRBJ2-3 TRBV6-1 once CASLRAARRDTQYF TGTGCCAGCCTTAGGGCAGCCAGGAGAGATACGCAGTATTTT
TRBD2 TRBJ2-3 TRBV6-6 . CAGAAGGNTQYF TGTGCCGGGGCAGCGGGAGGAAATACGCAGTATTTT
. TRBJ1-4 TRBV5-4 . CASSRMTGMGWEKLFF TGTGCCAGCAGCCGAATGACCGGGATGGGGTGGGAAAAACTGTTTTTT
TRBD1 TRBJ1-3 TRBV7-2 once CASSFDRGDTIYF TGTGCCAGCAGCTTCGACAGGGGTGACACCATATATTTT
TRBD1 TRBJ1-5 TRBV28 . CASRQGDLYQPQHF TGTGCCAGCAGGCAGGGGGACCTATATCAGCCCCAGCATTTT
TRBD1 TRBJ2-7 TRBV9 . CASSVDRGTYEQYF TGTGCCAGCAGCGTGGACAGGGGAACCTACGAGCAGTACTTC
. TRBJ1-1 TRBV18 few CASSLIGGVNTEAFF TGTGCCAGCTCCCTCATCGGAGGGGTCAACACTGAAGCTTTCTTT
TRBD2 TRBJ2-7 TRBV28 . CASSFLGGGAGAPYEQYF TGTGCCAGCAGTTTCCTAGGCGGGGGTGCGGGAGCCCCCTACGAGCAGTACTTC
TRBD1 TRBJ1-1 TRBV6-1 . CASSLDRPNTEAFF TGTGCCAGCAGTCTGGACAGGCCGAACACTGAAGCTTTCTTT
TRBD2 TRBJ2-2 TRBV6-5 . CASSYLLAGDGELFF TGTGCCAGCAGTTACTTACTAGCGGGCGACGGGGAGCTGTTTTTT
TRBD1 TRBJ2-7 TRBV4-2 . CASSQTGTGTNEQYF TGTGCCAGCAGCCAGACCGGGACAGGGACAAACGAGCAGTACTTC
. TRBJ1-3 TRBV6-1 . CASSEAGTSDTIYF TGTGCCAGCAGTGAAGCTGGTACCAGCGACACCATATATTTT
. TRBJ2-1 TRBV9 few CASSAGWNEQFF TGTGCCAGCAGCGCCGGATGGAATGAGCAGTTCTTC
TRBD2 TRBJ2-7 TRBV11-2 . CASSLGLAGNYEQYF TGTGCCAGCAGCCTTGGACTAGCGGGGAACTACGAGCAGTACTTC
TRBD2 TRBJ2-3 TRBV4-1 . CASSQGSGRSTDTQYF TGCGCCAGCAGCCAAGGTAGCGGGAGGAGCACAGATACGCAGTATTTT
TRBD1 TRBJ2-1 TRBV2 . CASSEGQGPYNEQFF TGTGCCAGCAGTGAAGGACAGGGACCCTACAATGAGCAGTTCTTC
. TRBJ1-1 TRBV30 few CAWSLRGTNTEAFF TGTGCCTGGAGTCTCCGGGGTACGAACACTGAAGCTTTCTTT
. TRBJ2-1 TRBV7-3 . CASSSGSPSYNEQFF TGTGCCAGCAGCTCCGGTTCCCCCTCCTACAATGAGCAGTTCTTC
. TRBJ1-1 TRBV18 . CASSPGGPTEAFF TGTGCCAGCTCACCGGGGGGACCCACTGAAGCTTTCTTT
TRBD2 TRBJ2-7 TRBV6-5 . CASTETSGSYEQYF TGTGCCAGCACTGAAACTAGCGGGAGCTACGAGCAGTACTTC
. TRBJ2-5 TRBV7-9 . CASSWGLQETQYF TGTGCCAGCAGCTGGGGCCTCCAAGAGACCCAGTACTTC
TRBD2 TRBJ2-7 TRBV5-1 . CASRQNAGDYEQYF TGCGCCAGCCGTCAAAATGCGGGAGACTACGAGCAGTACTTC
. TRBJ1-1 TRBV2 . CASTPEGREAFF TGTGCCAGCACCCCGGAGGGCCGTGAAGCTTTCTTT
. TRBJ1-5 TRBV19 . CASSILGVSNQPQHF TGTGCCAGTAGTATTTTGGGTGTGAGCAATCAGCCCCAGCATTTT
. TRBJ2-7 TRBV19 once CASSAPGAQNYEQYF TGTGCCAGTAGTGCCCCAGGGGCGCAGAACTACGAGCAGTACTTC
. TRBJ2-7 TRBV11-3 . CASSSAGSSYEQYF TGTGCCAGCAGTTCCGCCGGGAGCTCCTACGAGCAGTACTTC
. TRBJ1-4 TRBV7-9 . CASSPREGKAEKLFF TGTGCCAGCAGCCCCCGGGAAGGAAAAGCTGAAAAACTGTTTTTT
TRBD2 TRBJ2-7 TRBV28 . CASRKTSGSSYEQYF TGTGCCAGCAGGAAAACTAGCGGGAGTTCCTACGAGCAGTACTTC
. TRBJ2-1 TRBV18 once CASSSRVDGEQFF TGTGCCAGCTCATCTAGGGTCGACGGTGAGCAGTTCTTC
TRBD1 TRBJ2-7 TRBV18 . CASSPGTGEDEQYF TGTGCCAGCTCACCGGGGACAGGGGAAGACGAGCAGTACTTC
TRBD1 TRBJ2-5 TRBV5-1 few CASSHGTGQETQYF TGCGCCAGCAGCCACGGGACAGGGCAAGAGACCCAGTACTTC
. TRBJ1-2 TRBV4-3 . CASSGSSTINYGYTF TGCGCCAGCAGCGGGTCCTCGACAATTAACTATGGCTACACCTTC
TRBD1 TRBJ2-1 TRBV7-6 . CASSLGTGGAHNEQFF TGTGCCAGCAGCTTAGGGACAGGGGGCGCCCACAATGAGCAGTTCTTC
TRBD2 TRBJ2-5 TRBV29-1 . CSVVGSEGGETQYF TGCAGCGTTGTGGGATCGGAGGGAGGGGAGACCCAGTACTTC
TRBD2 TRBJ2-7 TRBV5-1 . CASSFPRGGGSYEQYF TGCGCCAGCAGCTTTCCGCGGGGCGGGGGCTCCTACGAGCAGTACTTC
. TRBJ2-7 TRBV7-9 . CASSSFRDIGGYEQYF TGTGCCAGCAGCTCTTTCCGGGACATTGGGGGCTACGAGCAGTACTTC
. TRBJ1-2 TRBV5-4 . CASSLGLLNGGYTF TGTGCCAGCAGCTTGGGGCTTCTGAATGGGGGCTACACCTTC
TRBD2 TRBJ2-3 TRBV5-1 . CASSSTSGTTDTQYF TGCGCCAGCAGCTCGACTAGCGGGACCACAGATACGCAGTATTTT
TRBD1 TRBJ2-7 TRBV6-5 . CASSYGQGFEQYF TGTGCCAGCAGTTACGGACAGGGATTCGAGCAGTACTTC
. TRBJ2-2 TRBV7-3 . CASSPSPQAGELFF TGTGCCAGCAGCCCGTCGCCCCAGGCCGGGGAGCTGTTTTTT
. TRBJ2-5 TRBV6-5 once CASTQAGSTRETQYF TGTGCCAGCACCCAAGCCGGATCAACGCGGGAGACCCAGTACTTC
. TRBJ2-6 TRBV15 . CATSRGPYGANVLTF TGTGCCACCAGCAGAGGACCTTATGGGGCCAACGTCCTGACTTTC
TRBD2 TRBJ2-7 TRBV10-1 . CASRVAGVSYEQYF TGCGCCAGCCGTGTAGCGGGAGTGTCCTACGAGCAGTACTTC
. TRBJ2-7 TRBV2 . CASKPSSIYEQYF TGTGCCAGCAAACCTAGCTCCATCTACGAGCAGTACTTC
TRBD1 TRBJ2-3 TRBV5-1 . CASSPGQHTDTQYF TGCGCCAGCAGCCCGGGACAGCACACAGATACGCAGTATTTT
TRBD1 TRBJ2-7 TRBV6-1 . CASSWLGQGLGEQYF TGTGCCAGCAGTTGGTTGGGACAGGGTTTAGGGGAGCAGTACTTC
. TRBJ2-7 TRBV28 . CASSLEYEQYF TGTGCCAGCAGTTTGGAGTACGAGCAGTACTTC
. TRBJ2-3 TRBV7-9 . CASSSSTDTQYF TGTGCCAGCAGCTCATCCACAGATACGCAGTATTTT
. TRBJ1-1 TRBV6-4 . CASKRSLENTEAFF TGTGCCAGCAAAAGGTCGTTGGAGAACACTGAAGCTTTCTTT
TRBD1 TRBJ2-1 TRBV10-3 . CAISDGQGVREQFF TGTGCCATCAGTGACGGACAGGGGGTAAGGGAGCAGTTCTTC
. TRBJ1-1 TRBV28 . CASSSPGGGNTEAFF TGTGCCAGCAGCTCTCCTGGGGGGGGGAACACTGAAGCTTTCTTT
. TRBJ1-1 TRBV2 . CASRVDRMNTEAFF TGTGCCAGCAGGGTGGACCGAATGAACACTGAAGCTTTCTTT